This TCR beta chain was identified during a study of T cell repertoires in cytomegalovirus infection. There are a few counts of this clonotype. One end of the junction fails to match germline, which may point to a read error. TCRdb processed the reads anew with MiXCR; each CDR3 protein has one entry. This sample has a few hundred thousand distinct CDR3 sequences; roughly an eighth occur once, and the top ten carry around 8.1%. CDR1 is LNHNV and CDR2 is YYDKDF in the germline V gene (reference sequence). The CDR3 contains 17 residues. The sample comprised PBMCs. The chain employs TRBV15 and TRBJ1-3; 7 bases line up with TRBD1. This clonotype originated in a human donor in good health (CMV status not recorded). Some clones in this sample may be carry-over from other donors' samples. The CDR3 DNA reads TGTGCCACCAGCCGAGAGGGGGCTGCCTACTCTGGAAACACCATATATTTT. The encoded protein is CATSREGAAYSGNTIYF. Combining the CDR3 with reference TRBV15 and TRBJ1-3 gives the whole variable domain DAMVIQNPRYQVTQFGKPVTLSCSQTLNHNVMYWYQQKSSQAPKLLFHYYDKDFNNEADTPDNFQSRRPNTSFCFLDIRSPGLGDTAMYLCATSREGAAYSGNTIYFGEGSWLTVV.